This TCR beta chain is drawn from a study of T-cell memory formation after mild COVID-19. The wider study: There were largely donor-specific TCR clusters. Findings of the study overall: Most CD4+ clones that shrank were in CM and EM, while CD8+ ones turned up in EMRA. SARS-CoV-2 specificity of second-wave clones peaking day 37 was unconfirmed. Clones that contracted from day 15 to 85 had balanced CD4/CD8; later expanders were CD4+ biased.

MiXCR, run by TCRdb on the 5' RACE reads, gives a single entry per CDR3 protein. The repertoire holds a few hundred thousand distinct CDR3 sequences, with about 20% as singletons. The CDR3 extends over 12 amino acids. V lost 2 bases, J lost 5 bases, and 7 bases lay in between. Germline loops: CDR1 MDHEN, CDR2 SYDVKM. This clonotype was counted between two and nine times. Its specificity is not known. Sequencing was carried out using PBMCs or a T cell subset sorted from them (not recorded which). The J gene is TRBJ2-7, the V gene TRBV28; D remains ambiguous. This receptor was taken from an adult woman who had mild COVID-19 (a few samples of this study predate the infection). Cell type and time point are not known. This chain's CDR3 is CASSLRDNEQYF. CDR3 DNA sequence: TGTGCCAGCAGTTTACGAGACAACGAGCAGTACTTC.